The 20 T cell receptor beta chains listed next were all sequenced from one sample in a study of blood T cell repertoires in COVID-19 (dated by TCRdb to about 2020). Library preparation was by the immunoSEQ multiplex PCR assay. In TCRdb, the immuneACCESS table is reduced to in-frame sequences with V and J assigned. These tables do not hold every clone; where another copy was compared, an unresolved V gene accounts for under half, and the others remain unexplained. A total of around 200,000 clones appear in this sample, 86% of them only once. In total, the top ten clones hold approximately 4% of the sample. Sequenced sample: PBMCs or T cells enriched from blood (not recorded which). The receptors were sampled from a woman in her thirties who had been exposed to COVID-19.

The chain is built from TRBV2 and TRBJ1-4, with D hard to call. Germline V gene data show CDR1 as SNHLY and CDR2 as FYNNEI. The CDR3 spans 15 residues. V was shortened by 1 base and J by 0 bases, with 6 bases between the two germline ends. CDR3 residues: CASSEEGATNEKLFF. The CDR3 DNA reads as TGTGCCAGCAGTGAAGAGGGAGCAACTAATGAAAAACTGTTTTTT.

The gene calls are TRBV6-5 and TRBJ2-1; D remains unclear. The CDR3 is 15 residues long. The V end was cut by 0 bases, the J end by 0 bases, with 6 bases between. In germline, CDR1 is MNHEY, CDR2 SVGAGI. DNA for the CDR3: TGTGCCAGCAGTTACTCGATGAGCTCCTACAATGAGCAGTTCTTC. The encoded protein is CASSYSMSSYNEQFF.

The chain combines TRBV2 with TRBJ2-1, with TRBD2 matching over 10 bases. Trimming took 4 bases from V and 10 from J; bases not matched to a gene: 7. The CDR3 runs to 14 residues. The germline gives CDR1 SNHLY, CDR2 FYNNEI. Here the CDR3 DNA reads TGTGCCAGCAGTGTGAGCGGGGGGGCGGTGGAGCAGTTCTTC. It specifies CASSVSGGAVEQFF.

CDR3: CASSRTSGAYNEQFF. The CDR3 coding sequence is TGTGCCAGCAGCCGTACTAGCGGGGCTTACAATGAGCAGTTCTTC. The V call is TRBV3-1 (or the pseudogene TRBV3-2), the J call TRBJ2-1; 10 bases line up with TRBD2. The length of the CDR3 is 15 residues. V dropped 4 bases and J dropped 4; count of bases not matched to a gene: 4. CDR1 is LGHDT and CDR2 is YNNKEL in the germline V gene (reference sequence).

This chain joins TRBV6-5 and TRBJ2-5; no clear D. The CDR3 loop spans 14 amino acids. Germline-derived CDR1 and CDR2 are MNHEY and SVGAGI. With 7 bases removed from V and 5 bases from J, the gap between germline ends came to 17 bases. The CDR3 DNA reads TGTGCCAGCACCGTCCTTCCGGGTAGGGAGACCCAGTACTTC. It yields the protein CASTVLPGRETQYF.

The J gene is TRBJ1-6, the V gene TRBV2; 11 bases are shared with TRBD1. Germline trimming cut 3 bases from V and 4 bases from J; bases unmatched to any gene: 8. The germline gives CDR1 SNHLY, CDR2 FYNNEI. This CDR3 has 18 amino acids. CDR3 region: CASSDLDRGRIYNSPLHF. The DNA of the CDR3 is TGTGCCAGCAGTGATTTGGACAGGGGGCGCATTTATAATTCACCCCTCCACTTT. Full variable domain (outside the CDR3, taken from reference TRBV2 and TRBJ1-6): EPEVTQTPSHQVTQMGQEVILRCVPISNHLYFYWYRQILGQKVEFLVSFYNNEISEKSEIFDDQFSVERPDGSNFTLKIRSTKLEDSAMYFCASSDLDRGRIYNSPLHFGNGTRLTVT.

The rearrangement joins TRBV18 to TRBJ2-1; D is perhaps TRBD1 (6 bases). Germline V lookup: CDR1 KGHSH, CDR2 LQKENI. Trimming shortened V by 3 bases and J by 10 bases, and 19 bases separated the two germline ends. CDR3 size: 15 residues. CDR3 in DNA: TGTGCCAGCTCACCTATCGGCAGGGGTAGGGACGAGCAGTTCTTC. Translating it yields CASSPIGRGRDEQFF.

In DNA form, the CDR3 reads TGTGCCAGCATGACAGGAGGAAACACCATATATTTT. This gives the protein CASMTGGNTIYF. V is TRBV2 and J is TRBJ1-3, with D possibly TRBD1 on 6 matching bases. The V gene's germline CDR1 is SNHLY and CDR2 FYNNEI. V lost 7 bases to trimming and J lost 4 bases, with 8 bases between them. There are 12 residues in the CDR3.

The chain employs TRBV2 and TRBJ2-1, with 11 bases that match TRBD2. The J segment lost 8 bases and the V segment lost 1 base, leaving 4 bases of the junction unmatched. Germline V gives CDR1 SNHLY, CDR2 FYNNEI. CDR3 length: 15 residues. For the CDR3, the DNA is TGTGCCAGCAGTGAAGGTAGCGGGGGGGCCTATGAGCAGTTCTTC. The encoded protein is CASSEGSGGAYEQFF.

CDR3 coding DNA: TGTGCCAGCAGACGGACAGCTAACTATGGCTACACCTTC. It encodes CASRRTANYGYTF. The V call is TRBV6-5, the J call TRBJ1-2; perhaps TRBD1 as D (6 bases). The CDR3 length is 13 residues. Germline CDR1 MNHEY, CDR2 SVGAGI. Trimming pared 6 bases from V and 0 bases from J, leaving 8 bases between.

J is TRBJ2-3 and V is TRBV29-1, with D unresolved. The CDR3 has 10 amino acids. Germline V CDR1 and CDR2: SQVTM, ANQGSEA. Trimming left V 7 bases short and J 4 bases short, with 6 bases between. The CDR3 nucleotides read TGCAGCGGCCGAGCAGATACGCAGTATTTT. The encoded protein is CSGRADTQYF.

This clone was counted once. One end of the junction does not line up with germline, which may come from a read error. V usage is TRBV7-7 and J usage is TRBJ2-1; the match to TRBD2 covers 11 bases. This CDR3 has 15 amino acids. Germline V gene sequence: CDR1 SSHAT, CDR2 FNYEAQ (reference sequence). The CDR3 here is CASSLAGGLPDEQFF. The CDR3 DNA sequence: TGTGCTAGCAGCCTAGCGGGGGGACTCCCCGATGAGCAGTTCTTC.

The rearrangement links TRBV5-5 to TRBJ1-5, with D possibly matching TRBD1 (6 bases). This CDR3 has 15 residues. V lost 0 bases, J lost 3 bases, and 10 bases lay in between. CDR1 is SGHKS and CDR2 is YYEKEE in the germline V gene (reference sequence). CDR3 sequence (DNA): TGTGCCAGCAGCTTGGAGGACAGCCCCAATCAGCCCCAGCATTTT. It encodes CASSLEDSPNQPQHF.

This chain links TRBV5-1 with TRBJ1-3, with 8 bases aligning to TRBD1. Germline CDR1 SGHRS, CDR2 YFSETQ. The CDR3 is made up of 15 amino acids. V was pared by 4 bases and J by 4 bases, with 7 bases of the junction left unmatched. For the CDR3, the DNA is TGCGCCAGCAGCACCCTCGGACAGGGAGGAAACACCATATATTTT. As protein: CASSTLGQGGNTIYF.

The chain carries TRBV4-1 and TRBJ2-7; possible D gene TRBD2, 5 bases. CDR1 and CDR2 (germline): MGHRA, YSYEKL. Trimming took 1 base from V and 3 from J, leaving 16 bases between them. CDR3 size: 16 residues. The CDR3 loop is CASSQGWGVGNYEQYF. The CDR3 nucleotides are TGCGCCAGCAGCCAAGGTTGGGGAGTGGGCAACTACGAGCAGTACTTC.

The V and J genes are TRBV30 and TRBJ2-4; 9 bases agree with TRBD2. CDR1 is GTSNPN and CDR2 is SVGIG in the germline V gene (reference sequence). The V gene end was trimmed by 6 bases and the J gene end by 7 bases; junction bases not matched to a gene: 1. The length of the CDR3 is 11 residues. CDR3 in amino acids: CACGTSNIQYF. In DNA, the CDR3 is TGTGCCTGCGGGACTAGCAACATTCAGTACTTC.

The chain uses TRBV18 and TRBJ2-7; 10 bases fit TRBD1. The J segment lost 5 bases and the V segment lost 7 bases, leaving 8 bases of the junction unmatched. Germline CDR1 and CDR2: KGHSH and LQKENI. CDR3 length equals 14 residues. Here the CDR3 reads CASFRGQGKNEQYF. The CDR3, as DNA: TGTGCCAGCTTCCGGGGACAGGGGAAAAACGAGCAGTACTTC.

V gene TRBV3-1 (or the pseudogene TRBV3-2) combines with J gene TRBJ1-2, with 8 bases that match TRBD1. Germline V gives CDR1 LGHDT, CDR2 YNNKEL (reference sequence). The CDR3 is made up of 14 amino acids. With V trimmed by 6 bases and J by 6 bases, 9 bases remained unmatched. CDR3 nucleotides: TGTGCCAGCAGATTTCAGGGGGCTCGGGATGGCTACACCTTC. Translation: CASRFQGARDGYTF.

This clone appeared a single time. As DNA, the CDR3 is TGTGCCAGCAGCGTAGAAGGCGGGCAGGGGTCGACCAAAAACATTCAGTACTTC. Its translation: CASSVEGGQGSTKNIQYF. The chain is built from TRBV9 and TRBJ2-4, with a possible D match to TRBD1 (6 bases). In germline, CDR1 is SGDLS, CDR2 YYNGEE. There are 18 residues in the CDR3. Trimming removed 0 bases from V and 2 bases from J, with 18 bases in between.

The V call is TRBV9, the J call TRBJ2-7; the D is unclear. Germline loops: CDR1 SGDLS, CDR2 YYNGEE. V was clipped by 3 bases and J by 0 bases, with 7 bases between them. CDR3 length equals 13 residues. In DNA, the CDR3 is TGTGCCAGCAGCGGTCCTAGCTCCTACGAGCAGTACTTC. The encoded protein is CASSGPSSYEQYF.